The rows below give T cell receptor beta chains drawn from one sample of a study of shared T cell receptors in the human thymus. TCRdb's copy holds only in-frame clones and misses some; the assay was immunoSEQ multiplex PCR. The sample records 600,000 to 900,000 clones, over 75% being singletons. This sample also appeared in a second study, on human thymus T cells.

Sequencing was performed on thymocytes. The source is a girl under three years old with a congenital heart defect. Both conserved end residues are part of each CDR3. The order of the fields is CDR3 DNA, CDR3 protein, V gene, J gene, D gene, clone size. D genes are given only for firm matches. Only some rows state a clone size, as once, few, many or a class for expanded clones.

CDR3 DNA: TGTGCCAGCAGTAACCGACTAGCCGATGAGCAGTTCTTC; CDR3 protein: CASSNRLADEQFF; V gene: TRBV6-4; J gene: TRBJ2-1; D gene: TRBD2; clone size: NA
CDR3 DNA: TGTGCCAGCAGACCCCCGGACAGGGAGAATCAGCCCCAGCATTTT; CDR3 protein: CASRPPDRENQPQHF; V gene: TRBV6-6; J gene: TRBJ1-5; D gene: TRBD1; clone size: NA
CDR3 DNA: TGTGCCAGTAGTATAGACCCCGGGAATGAAGCTTTCTTT; CDR3 protein: CASSIDPGNEAFF; V gene: TRBV19; J gene: TRBJ1-1; D gene: NA; clone size: NA
CDR3 DNA: TGTGCCAGCAGTTACTCGATGGCCAGGCACTATGGCTACACCTTC; CDR3 protein: CASSYSMARHYGYTF; V gene: TRBV6-5; J gene: TRBJ1-2; D gene: NA; clone size: NA
CDR3 DNA: TGCGCCAGCAGCCCCCTGGAGGGTTGGGGTAACACTGAAGCTTTCTTT; CDR3 protein: CASSPLEGWGNTEAFF; V gene: TRBV5-1; J gene: TRBJ1-1; D gene: NA; clone size: NA
CDR3 DNA: TGCGCCAGCAGCCTGACCGGGGGGGACGCTCCGAAGAATGAGCAGTTCTTC; CDR3 protein: CASSLTGGDAPKNEQFF; V gene: TRBV4-3; J gene: TRBJ2-1; D gene: TRBD2; clone size: NA
CDR3 DNA: TGTGCCAGTAGCCCTCACCCCGGACAGATACGGGGCTACACCTTC; CDR3 protein: CASSPHPGQIRGYTF; V gene: TRBV19; J gene: TRBJ1-2; D gene: NA; clone size: NA
CDR3 DNA: TGTGCCAGCAGCCAAGGACAGGGACCCCCTCCTTATAATTCACCCCTCCACTTT; CDR3 protein: CASSQGQGPPPYNSPLHF; V gene: TRBV14; J gene: TRBJ1-6; D gene: TRBD1; clone size: NA
CDR3 DNA: TGTGCCAGCAGTTTAGGGCCCGGGGCCGAGACAGGTGGCGAAAAACTGTTTTTT; CDR3 protein: CASSLGPGAETGGEKLFF; V gene: TRBV27; J gene: TRBJ1-4; D gene: NA; clone size: NA
CDR3 DNA: TGTGCCAGCAGTGAGGGGACAGGGGGAGAAAAACTGTTTTTT; CDR3 protein: CASSEGTGGEKLFF; V gene: TRBV6-1; J gene: TRBJ1-4; D gene: TRBD1; clone size: NA
CDR3 DNA: TGTGCCAGCAGCCCGAGTCGACAGGGTGGATACTTC; CDR3 protein: CASSPSRQGGYF; V gene: TRBV5-5; J gene: TRBJ2-7; D gene: TRBD1; clone size: NA
CDR3 DNA: TGCGCCAGCAGCCCAGGGACAGTGACCTCCTACGAGCAGTACTTC; CDR3 protein: CASSPGTVTSYEQYF; V gene: TRBV5-1; J gene: TRBJ2-7; D gene: TRBD1; clone size: NA
CDR3 DNA: TGTGCCAGCAGTGACGGGGAACCAGACACTGAAGCTTTCTTT; CDR3 protein: CASSDGEPDTEAFF; V gene: TRBV2; J gene: TRBJ1-1; D gene: NA; clone size: NA
CDR3 DNA: TGTGCCAGCAGCCCCGGACAGGGGGAAGAAAAACTGTTTTTT; CDR3 protein: CASSPGQGEEKLFF; V gene: TRBV7-6; J gene: TRBJ1-4; D gene: TRBD1; clone size: NA
CDR3 DNA: TGTGCCAGCAGCCCCCTCGGGGGGACAGAGACCCAGTACTTC; CDR3 protein: CASSPLGGTETQYF; V gene: TRBV7-2; J gene: TRBJ2-5; D gene: TRBD2; clone size: NA
CDR3 DNA: TGTGCCAGCAGTTTGCCGGGACAGGGGTTTGTCTACGAGCAGTACTTC; CDR3 protein: CASSLPGQGFVYEQYF; V gene: TRBV28; J gene: TRBJ2-7; D gene: TRBD1; clone size: NA
CDR3 DNA: TGTGCCAGCAGCCCGGGACAGTACACCGGGGAGCTGTTTTTT; CDR3 protein: CASSPGQYTGELFF; V gene: TRBV7-6; J gene: TRBJ2-2; D gene: TRBD1; clone size: NA
CDR3 DNA: TGCGCCAGCAGCTTGGATCCGGGTTCAAAAGGATCACCCCTCCACTTT; CDR3 protein: CASSLDPGSKGSPLHF; V gene: TRBV5-1; J gene: TRBJ1-6; D gene: NA; clone size: NA
CDR3 DNA: TGTGCCACCACCCTCCGGGGGGGCCCGGCAGATACGCAGTATTTT; CDR3 protein: CATTLRGGPADTQYF; V gene: TRBV6-1; J gene: TRBJ2-3; D gene: TRBD2; clone size: NA
CDR3 DNA: TGTGCCAGCAGTTTTCTACAGATCAATCAGCCCCAGCATTTT; CDR3 protein: CASSFLQINQPQHF; V gene: TRBV28; J gene: TRBJ1-5; D gene: NA; clone size: NA
CDR3 DNA: TGTGCCAGCAGCTTGAACTGCACAGGGGTTGGGAATTCACCCCTCCACTTT; CDR3 protein: CASSLNCTGVGNSPLHF; V gene: TRBV13; J gene: TRBJ1-6; D gene: TRBD1; clone size: NA
CDR3 DNA: TGTGCCACCCAGTTGGGCCCGGCTAGCGGGGGGAACACCGGGGAGCTGTTTTTT; CDR3 protein: CATQLGPASGGNTGELFF; V gene: TRBV2; J gene: TRBJ2-2; D gene: TRBD2; clone size: NA
CDR3 DNA: TGTGCCATCAGAGAGGGGGCGGCTCAGCCCCAGCATTTT; CDR3 protein: CAIREGAAQPQHF; V gene: TRBV10-3; J gene: TRBJ1-5; D gene: TRBD1; clone size: NA
CDR3 DNA: TGCGCCAGCAGCCAAGTATTCGGGGGGGACACTGAAGCTTTCTTT; CDR3 protein: CASSQVFGGDTEAFF; V gene: TRBV4-3; J gene: TRBJ1-1; D gene: NA; clone size: NA
CDR3 DNA: TGCGCCAGCAGCCAAGATTCGTTGGATACGCAGTATTTT; CDR3 protein: CASSQDSLDTQYF; V gene: TRBV4-3; J gene: TRBJ2-3; D gene: NA; clone size: NA
CDR3 DNA: TGTGCCAGCAGCCAAACCCCCACAGGGAAAGGCAATCAGCCCCAGCATTTT; CDR3 protein: CASSQTPTGKGNQPQHF; V gene: TRBV7-2; J gene: TRBJ1-5; D gene: NA; clone size: NA
CDR3 DNA: TGTGCCAGCAGCGGCGGACTACCATCCACAGATACGCAGTATTTT; CDR3 protein: CASSGGLPSTDTQYF; V gene: TRBV9; J gene: TRBJ2-3; D gene: NA; clone size: NA
CDR3 DNA: TGTGCCAGCAGCGTAGCGACTAGCGGGGCAACAGATACGCAGTATTTT; CDR3 protein: CASSVATSGATDTQYF; V gene: TRBV9; J gene: TRBJ2-3; D gene: TRBD2; clone size: NA
CDR3 DNA: TGTGCCAGCAGTTTACGTAGCGGGGGGACCAGGCCCCAAGAGACCCAGTACTTC; CDR3 protein: CASSLRSGGTRPQETQYF; V gene: TRBV27; J gene: TRBJ2-5; D gene: TRBD2; clone size: NA
CDR3 DNA: TGCGCCAGCGTCCCGGGACAGGGGCGACAAGAGACCCAGTACTTC; CDR3 protein: CASVPGQGRQETQYF; V gene: TRBV5-1; J gene: TRBJ2-5; D gene: TRBD1; clone size: NA
CDR3 DNA: TGTGCCAGCAGGGGGGACAGGCTCCGTCCTACCCAGTACTTC; CDR3 protein: CASRGDRLRPTQYF; V gene: TRBV28; J gene: TRBJ2-5; D gene: TRBD1; clone size: once
CDR3 DNA: TGCGCCAGCAGCTTGGGCCGTGGCGCCGGAGGAGAGACCCAGTACTTC; CDR3 protein: CASSLGRGAGGETQYF; V gene: TRBV5-1; J gene: TRBJ2-5; D gene: NA; clone size: NA
CDR3 DNA: TGTGCCAGCAGCTGGACAGGGGGCTACAATGAGCAGTTCTTC; CDR3 protein: CASSWTGGYNEQFF; V gene: TRBV5-6; J gene: TRBJ2-1; D gene: TRBD1; clone size: NA
CDR3 DNA: TGCGCCAGCAGCCAAGGGGTGGAAACAGCACATGGCTACACCTTC; CDR3 protein: CASSQGVETAHGYTF; V gene: TRBV4-3; J gene: TRBJ1-2; D gene: NA; clone size: NA
CDR3 DNA: TGTGCCAGCAGTTACTCAGCAGGGCCTGGAAACACCATATATTTT; CDR3 protein: CASSYSAGPGNTIYF; V gene: TRBV6-5; J gene: TRBJ1-3; D gene: NA; clone size: NA
CDR3 DNA: TGTGCCAGCAGCCAGGGGTCCGGGAGTAAGCTGAACACTGAAGCTTTCTTT; CDR3 protein: CASSQGSGSKLNTEAFF; V gene: TRBV14; J gene: TRBJ1-1; D gene: NA; clone size: few
CDR3 DNA: TGCAGCGCCGCGGAGGTTTGGACAGGGGTTGATGGCTACACCTTC; CDR3 protein: CSAAEVWTGVDGYTF; V gene: TRBV29-1; J gene: TRBJ1-2; D gene: TRBD1; clone size: NA
CDR3 DNA: TGTGCCAGCAGCTTGGATAGGGGACAGGGAAACTATGGCTACACCTTC; CDR3 protein: CASSLDRGQGNYGYTF; V gene: TRBV5-6; J gene: TRBJ1-2; D gene: TRBD1; clone size: NA
CDR3 DNA: TGTGCCAGCAGCCGCCCGACACCGAGGGGCAATCAGCCCCAGCATTTT; CDR3 protein: CASSRPTPRGNQPQHF; V gene: TRBV7-2; J gene: TRBJ1-5; D gene: NA; clone size: once
CDR3 DNA: TGTGCCAGCAGCGTAGCTCCCTGGACTAGCGGGGGGGCCAATGAGCAGTTCTTC; CDR3 protein: CASSVAPWTSGGANEQFF; V gene: TRBV9; J gene: TRBJ2-1; D gene: TRBD2; clone size: NA
CDR3 DNA: TGTGCCAGCAGTTTTAGTCCCCCCTCTCGCCATTCCCAAGAGACCCAGTACTTC; CDR3 protein: CASSFSPPSRHSQETQYF; V gene: TRBV27; J gene: TRBJ2-5; D gene: NA; clone size: NA
CDR3 DNA: TGTGCCAGCAGCCCAAGCACGGGACAGGCAAACACTGAAGCTTTCTTT; CDR3 protein: CASSPSTGQANTEAFF; V gene: TRBV7-2; J gene: TRBJ1-1; D gene: TRBD1; clone size: NA
CDR3 DNA: TGTGCCAGCAGTTACTCGTGGCGGGGGGGCAATGAGCAGTTCTTC; CDR3 protein: CASSYSWRGGNEQFF; V gene: TRBV6-5; J gene: TRBJ2-1; D gene: TRBD2; clone size: NA
CDR3 DNA: TGTGCTTACCGATGGACAGGGGCTAACTATGGCTACACCTTC; CDR3 protein: CAYRWTGANYGYTF; V gene: TRBV6-5; J gene: TRBJ1-2; D gene: TRBD1; clone size: NA
CDR3 DNA: TGTGCCAGCAGCGTAGGGAACGGGGGACTAGTCGCCTTTTCTAGCACAGATACGCAGTATTTT; CDR3 protein: CASSVGNGGLVAFSSTDTQYF; V gene: TRBV9; J gene: TRBJ2-3; D gene: TRBD2; clone size: NA
CDR3 DNA: TGTGCCAGCAGACCCCGGGACAGGGGTTGGACTGAAGCTTTCTTT; CDR3 protein: CASRPRDRGWTEAFF; V gene: TRBV28; J gene: TRBJ1-1; D gene: TRBD1; clone size: NA
CDR3 DNA: TGTGCCAGCAGTACCCTGGGGGGGGGCTACACCTTC; CDR3 protein: CASSTLGGGYTF; V gene: TRBV25-1; J gene: TRBJ1-2; D gene: NA; clone size: NA
CDR3 DNA: TGTGCCAGCAGCCAACCGGTAGCGGGGGGGCCAAACAATGAGCAGTTCTTC; CDR3 protein: CASSQPVAGGPNNEQFF; V gene: TRBV4-2; J gene: TRBJ2-1; D gene: TRBD2; clone size: once